This T cell receptor (beta chain) was recorded in a study of T cells in localized non-small cell lung cancer (dated by TCRdb to 2018 to 2020). Broadly, across the study: The study examined T cell repertoires in approximately 240 patients with early-stage NSCLC and compared tumors with uninvolved tumor-adjacent lungs. The cohort was made up of 200 to 250 treatment-naive NSCLC patients whose localized lung tumors had been resected. A mean age of approximately 66 years was recorded for the NSCLC patients, of whom some 130 were male and 95 to 110 were female.

At diagnosis, peripheral blood, uninvolved tumor-adjacent lung and tumor were collected and stored as a combination of fresh-frozen and FFPE material. For TCR repertoire profiling, blood samples were analyzed in the form of peripheral blood mononuclear cells. Its CDR3 holds 13 amino acids, cysteine through phenylalanine. CDR3 DNA only is kept here, 39 bases in frame from base 1. V is clipped by 4 bases and J by 3 bases, and the sequence between their germline boundaries is 12 bases long. Sequences SQVTM (CDR1) and ANQGSEA (CDR2) are obtained from the germline V gene. What the work shows at the level of the full study, not this receptor alone: Because of the exploratory design, TCR variables were selected using unadjusted p-values without false-discovery rate correction. Multi-region tumor sequencing was not performed, so intratumor heterogeneity could not be excluded. Uninvolved tumor-adjacent lung showed the highest T cell clonality, higher than tumor, which suggests more focused antigenic responses in the uninvolved tumor-adjacent lung. Of the top 100 tumor clones, a median of 57 were detected in paired uninvolved adjacent lung; over 25 were also among that lung's top 100. Higher T cell density in blood was associated with longer overall survival, whereas higher clonality in adjacent lung was associated with shorter survival.

On this clone itself: Its antigen is unknown. No per-base quality is available; no much larger clone lies one base away.

The immunoSEQ Assay was used to sequence TCR beta CDR3 regions from DNA. Processing in the source paper ran as follows. T cell density was computed as TCR beta template counts normalized to usable DNA estimated by amplifying housekeeping genes. Using the preseqR package, richness was estimated by extrapolating to 120,000 templates for tissue samples and 400,000 templates for PBMC samples. Clonality was defined by subtracting Pielou's evenness from one. Differential abundance testing on productive amino-acid clonotypes, with a minimum total count of 5 and an alpha of 0.1, was used to identify tissue-enriched TCRs. The Jaccard Index and the Morisita Overlap Index were used to measure repertoire overlap between compartments. GLIPH grouped TCR beta CDR3s together with public tetramer-defined viral CDR3s, and a viral motif had to include at least three viral sequences and also show V-gene enrichment. Here the immuneACCESS table is served through TCRdb, limited to in-frame sequences with V and J called. Missing clones are a known gap in these copies; in checked studies unresolved V genes cover under half, and the rest lacks a known reason. From that table come the V and J calls and clone size; the DNA was used to work out D and trimming. Across this sample there are under 35,000 clones, with nearly 90% seen only once. The ten largest make up 4.2% of the sample.

The sample here was peripheral blood mononuclear cells, taken before any cancer treatment. This TCR was sampled from a woman aged 35 to 69 with stage III lung adenocarcinoma. The chain is made from TRBV29-1 and TRBJ1-1, with TRBD1 tentatively as D gene (5 bases match). The sequenced DNA: TGCAGCGTTGGCCGTGGGGGGGACACTGAAGCTTTCTTT. It translates to CSVGRGGDTEAFF. Reference TRBV29-1 and TRBJ1-1 proteins supply the regions before and after the CDR3; the full variable domain is: SAVISQKPSRDICQRGTSLTIQCQVDSQVTMMFWYRQQPGQSLTLIATANQGSEATYESGFVIDKFPISRPNLTFSTLTVSNMSPEDSSIYLCSVGRGGDTEAFFGQGTRLTVV.